The following is a T cell receptor beta chain sequence with its context. The source of the sample is a study of control samples from healthy donors and cancer patients. Germline assignment: CDR1 SNHLY and CDR2 FYNNEI. Trimming took off 8 bases at V and 0 bases at J, with 17 bases between the two ends. CDR3 length equals 16 residues. Sequenced by immunoSEQ multiplex PCR; TCRdb stores in-frame clones only, minus some. Here the sample spans 200,000 to 250,000 clones, around 94% being singletons. The clonotype was recovered from a man over 45 in good health. The sequenced sample consisted of blood. J is TRBJ2-4 and V is TRBV2; D may be TRBD2 (7 bases). The CDR3 spells CASGERGHLAKNIQYF. DNA for the CDR3: TGTGCCAGCGGGGAGCGGGGACACTTAGCCAAAAACATTCAGTACTTC.